The rows below give T cell receptor beta chains drawn from one sample of a study of cytomegalovirus exposure and HLA in healthy donors. TCRdb's table, derived via immunoSEQ multiplex PCR, lists solely in-frame clones and lacks some. The sample yields about 360,000 clones, about nine tenths seen once. The sample taken for sequencing was PBMCs. The receptors stem from a woman aged 18-35 years in good health and CMV-seronegative. The CDR3 runs from the conserved cysteine through the conserved F or W. D genes are given only for firm matches. Only part of the rows carry a size: once, few, many, or a class if the clone is expanded.

size	V	D	length	J	DNA	CDR3
-	TRBV18	TRBD2	16	TRBJ2-3	TGTGCCAGCTTACGGACTAGCGGGGGGCACACAGATACGCAGTATTTT	CASLRTSGGHTDTQYF
-	TRBV5-1	-	14	TRBJ2-1	TGCGCCAGCAGCCCCCCGGAGTCTTACAATGAGCAGTTCTTC	CASSPPESYNEQFF
-	TRBV4-1	TRBD2	18	TRBJ2-3	TGCGCCAGCAGCCACTACCGTAGCGGGGGGAACCCCACAGATACGCAGTATTTT	CASSHYRSGGNPTDTQYF
-	TRBV2	-	15	TRBJ2-5	TGTGCCAGCAGTGGGACAGCTAGCGGACAAGAGACCCAGTACTTC	CASSGTASGQETQYF
-	TRBV5-6	-	14	TRBJ2-5	TGTGCCAGCAGCTTGGTAGCTCGAAGGGAGACCCAGTACTTC	CASSLVARRETQYF
few	TRBV27	-	13	TRBJ1-2	TGTGCCAGCAGTTTGAGCAGGGACTATGGCTACACCTTC	CASSLSRDYGYTF
-	TRBV4-2	TRBD2	16	TRBJ2-7	TGTGCCAGCAGCCAAGACTTAGCGGGGGGGAACTACGAGCAGTACTTC	CASSQDLAGGNYEQYF
-	TRBV2	TRBD2	16	TRBJ2-1	TGTGCCAGCAGCGCCCGGACTAGCAGCTCCTACAATGAGCAGTTCTTC	CASSARTSSSYNEQFF
many	TRBV4-1	-	15	TRBJ1-4	TGCGCCAGCAGCCAAGCAGGCTCAACTAATGAAAAACTGTTTTTT	CASSQAGSTNEKLFF
-	TRBV29-1	TRBD1	12	TRBJ1-1	TGCAGCGTTGGAGAAGGGGGCGGCGGAGCTTTCTTT	CSVGEGGGGAFF
-	TRBV25-1	-	14	TRBJ1-1	TGTGCCAGCAGTTTAGGGACACCGAACACTGAAGCTTTCTTT	CASSLGTPNTEAFF
once	TRBV7-2	TRBD2	19	TRBJ2-2	TGTGCCAGCAGCTTAGTGATCGTGCGCGGGAGCGTCAACACCGGGGAGCTGTTTTTT	CASSLVIVRGSVNTGELFF
-	TRBV28	-	15	TRBJ1-4	TGTGCCAGCAGTTCTACTTCGCGGGCTAATGAAAAACTGTTTTTT	CASSSTSRANEKLFF
-	TRBV7-6	TRBD1	14	TRBJ2-7	TGTGCCAGCAGCCTTAAGGGACAGATCTACGAGCAGTACTTC	CASSLKGQIYEQYF
-	TRBV4-2	TRBD2	15	TRBJ2-7	TGTGCCAGCAGCCCACTAGCGGGGTCCTCCTACGAGCAGTACTTC	CASSPLAGSSYEQYF
-	TRBV5-1	-	16	TRBJ2-4	TGCGCCAGCAGCTTGGGGCAGTTCGGAGACAAAAACATTCAGTACTTC	CASSLGQFGDKNIQYF
-	TRBV19	-	12	TRBJ1-4	TGTGCCAGTACACATAATAATGAAAAACTGTTTTTT	CASTHNNEKLFF
-	TRBV23-1	-	14	TRBJ1-2	TGCGCCAGCAGTCAATGGACACAGAACTATGGCTACACCTTC	CASSQWTQNYGYTF
-	TRBV4-2	-	14	TRBJ1-1	TGTGCCAGCAGCCAAGTTGGCGGGGAGGCTGAAGCTTTCTTT	CASSQVGGEAEAFF
-	TRBV5-1	TRBD2	16	TRBJ2-5	TGCGCCAGCAGTTCGGGCCTAGCGGGGGGTGGTGAGACCCAGTACTTC	CASSSGLAGGGETQYF
-	TRBV6-1	-	15	TRBJ2-3	TGTGCCAGCAGGGAGACTAGGACTAGCACAGATACGCAGTATTTT	CASRETRTSTDTQYF
-	TRBV29-1	-	13	TRBJ1-1	TGCAGCGTCCCGGACAGCAAGAACACTGAAGCTTTCTTT	CSVPDSKNTEAFF
-	TRBV2	TRBD1	15	TRBJ1-5	TGTGCCAGCAGCCTGACAGGGGGCCAGAATCAGCCCCAGCATTTT	CASSLTGGQNQPQHF
-	TRBV2	-	17	TRBJ1-1	TGTGCCAGCAGTGCTAAGTGGCAGGGAGGCCTGGACACTGAAGCTTTCTTT	CASSAKWQGGLDTEAFF
-	TRBV5-1	TRBD2	17	TRBJ2-7	TGCGCCAGCAAGAAAGGGACTAGCGGGGTCTACTCCTACGAGCAGTACTTC	CASKKGTSGVYSYEQYF
-	TRBV7-2	-	13	TRBJ1-5	TGTGCCAGCAGTAGTGAATTCAATCAGCCCCAGCATTTT	CASSSEFNQPQHF
-	TRBV28	-	13	TRBJ1-2	TGTGCCAGCAGTTGGAGGCAAAAAAGGGGCTACACCTTC	CASSWRQKRGYTF
once	TRBV2	-	15	TRBJ2-1	TGTGCCAGCAGTGAGGGCCAGACAATCTACAATGAGCAGTTCTTC	CASSEGQTIYNEQFF
few	TRBV5-1	-	14	TRBJ1-1	TGCGCCAGCAGCTTGACGGGGGAGTACACTGAAGCTTTCTTT	CASSLTGEYTEAFF
once	TRBV30	-	11	TRBJ2-7	TGTGCCTGGATGGGCTTGAACGAGCAGTACTTC	CAWMGLNEQYF
-	TRBV7-9	TRBD1	14	TRBJ2-7	TGTGCCAGCAGCCACACCGACAGGGCTTACGAGCAGTACTTC	CASSHTDRAYEQYF
-	TRBV27	TRBD2	16	TRBJ2-7	TGTGCCAGCAGACGCCATTTAGCGGGAGGGCCTTGGGAGCAGTACTTC	CASRRHLAGGPWEQYF
-	TRBV7-6	-	13	TRBJ1-1	TGTGCCAGCAGCTCAGGAGGACACACTGAAGCTTTCTTT	CASSSGGHTEAFF
few	TRBV2	TRBD2	15	TRBJ2-7	TGTGCCAGCAGTGAGGCTAGCGGGACGCCCTACGAGCAGTACTTC	CASSEASGTPYEQYF
-	TRBV4-1	TRBD1	16	TRBJ2-5	TGCGCCAGCAGCCAAGTAAAGACAGGGGAACTGGGGACCCAGTACTTC	CASSQVKTGELGTQYF